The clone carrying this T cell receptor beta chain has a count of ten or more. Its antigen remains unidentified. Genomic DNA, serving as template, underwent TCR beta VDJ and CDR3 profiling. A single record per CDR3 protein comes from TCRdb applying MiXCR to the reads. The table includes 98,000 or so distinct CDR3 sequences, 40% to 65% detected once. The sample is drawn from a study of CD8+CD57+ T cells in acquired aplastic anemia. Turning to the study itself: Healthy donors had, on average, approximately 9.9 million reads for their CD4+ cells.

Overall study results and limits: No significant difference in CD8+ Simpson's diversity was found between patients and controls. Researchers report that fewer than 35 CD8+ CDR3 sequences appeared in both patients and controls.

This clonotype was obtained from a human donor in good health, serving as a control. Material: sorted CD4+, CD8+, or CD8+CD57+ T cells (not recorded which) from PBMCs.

CDR3 DNA sequence: TGCGCCAGCAGCGCGGAAGGGGATGGCTACACCTTC. This codes for CASSAEGDGYTF. The chain recombines TRBV5-1 with TRBJ1-2; D possibly corresponds to TRBD1 (5 bases). From germline, CDR1 is SGHRS and CDR2 YFSETQ. V was trimmed by 4 bases and J by 6 bases, leaving 10 bases between them. The CDR3 has 12 residues.